One sample yielded the 27 T cell receptor beta chains listed below, sequenced in a study of blood T cell repertoires in COVID-19. Clones were sequenced by immunoSEQ multiplex PCR, and TCRdb holds only the in-frame ones, with some missing. The data hold about 100,000 clones, with about 82% observed a single time. The specimen sequenced was peripheral blood. Source of these receptors: a man aged 50 to 60 with active or convalescent COVID-19.

The CDR3 region is CASRSGTGDYEQYF. The CDR3, as DNA: TGTGCCAGCAGATCCGGGACAGGGGACTACGAGCAGTACTTC. This chain uses TRBV6-5 with TRBJ2-7, with 10 nucleotides matching TRBD1. V trimming: 6 bases; J trimming: 3 bases; junction bases outside the gene matches: 5. Germline CDR1 MNHEY, CDR2 SVGAGI. The CDR3 runs 14 residues.

This chain connects TRBV13 to TRBJ2-7, with TRBD2 matching 7 bases. This CDR3 contains 15 residues. V dropped 2 bases and J dropped 7; count of bases not matched to a gene: 11. Germline CDR1 PRHDT, CDR2 FYEKMQ (reference sequence). The CDR3 DNA sequence: TGTGCCAGCAGCTTAACTGGCGGGAGCTCAGTTGAGCAGTACTTC. Its protein product is CASSLTGGSSVEQYF.

The chain uses TRBV28 and TRBJ1-1, with TRBD1 matching 7 bases. The J segment lost 0 bases and the V segment lost 6 bases, leaving 10 bases of the junction unmatched. The CDR3 has 16 amino acids. The germline CDR1 and CDR2 sequences are MDHEN and SYDVKM. The CDR3 protein is CASRENLGQMNTEAFF. CDR3 DNA sequence: TGTGCCAGCAGAGAGAACCTGGGACAGATGAACACTGAAGCTTTCTTT.

CDR3 sequence (DNA): TGTGCCAGTAGTCCCCTGACTAGCGGGGAGCAGTTCTTC. This codes for CASSPLTSGEQFF. This chain uses TRBV19 with TRBJ2-1; TRBD2 aligns across 10 bases. Germline V gene data show CDR1 as LNHDA and CDR2 as SQIVND (reference sequence). The CDR3 has 13 residues. V lost 5 bases and J lost 10; bases outside the gene matches: 5.

The rearrangement links TRBV6-6 to TRBJ2-7; D perhaps matches TRBD2 (6 bases). The length of the CDR3 is 15 residues. Germline CDR1 MNHNY, CDR2 SVGAGI (reference sequence). V was cut by 4 bases and J by 0 bases, with 13 bases left in between. The CDR3 is CASSFGTPYSYEQYF. The DNA of the CDR3 is TGTGCCAGCAGTTTCGGGACTCCCTACTCCTACGAGCAGTACTTC.

The V and J genes are TRBV6-6 and TRBJ1-1, with D possibly matching TRBD1 (6 bases). Trimming took 4 bases from V and 0 from J, leaving 12 bases between them. Looked up from germline, CDR1 is MNHNY and CDR2 is SVGAGI (reference sequence). The CDR3 consists of 15 residues. The CDR3 reads CASSSNRDMNTEAFF. DNA of the CDR3: TGTGCCAGCAGTTCCAACAGGGATATGAACACTGAAGCTTTCTTT.

V and J are TRBV19 and TRBJ2-1, with a weak D call TRBD2 (6 bases). Trimming shortened V by 6 bases and J by 9 bases, and 12 bases separated the two germline ends. This CDR3 region has 12 residues. The germline V gene encodes CDR1 LNHDA and CDR2 SQIVND (reference sequence). CDR3 bases: TGTGCCAGTAGCACAGTGGGGGGTGAGCAGTTCTTC. Protein product: CASSTVGGEQFF.

This clone was detected only a few times. This chain links TRBV15 with TRBJ1-2; D possibly corresponds to TRBD1 (6 bases). Trimming cost V 3 bases and J 0 bases, with 11 bases left between them. CDR1 and CDR2 from the germline V gene are LNHNV and YYDKDF (reference sequence). CDR3 length equals 15 residues. The chain's CDR3 is CATSSTRGANYGYTF. CDR3 sequence (DNA): TGTGCCACCAGCAGTACCAGGGGAGCTAACTATGGCTACACCTTC.

This chain links TRBV30 with TRBJ2-7, with D perhaps matching TRBD1 (6 bases). The CDR3 loop spans 14 amino acids. Germline V lookup: CDR1 GTSNPN, CDR2 SVGIG (reference sequence). The V end lost 2 bases, the J end lost 3 bases, and 14 bases lay between the germline ends. The CDR3 is CAWSRSGGNYEQYF. The CDR3 DNA is TGTGCCTGGAGTAGGTCTGGGGGCAACTACGAGCAGTACTTC.

The chain couples TRBV11-2 to TRBJ1-2; D is uncertain. Germline values: CDR1 SGHAT, CDR2 FQNNGV. The CDR3 is made up of 11 amino acids. The V end was cut by 8 bases, the J end by 5 bases, with 9 bases between. CDR3 in amino acids: CASRRGYGYTF. The CDR3 DNA is TGTGCCAGCCGCCGGGGTTATGGCTACACCTTC. The full variable domain, rest sourced from reference TRBV11-2 and TRBJ1-2, is EAGVAQSPRYKIIEKRQSVAFWCNPISGHATLYWYQQILGQGPKLLIQFQNNGVVDDSQLPKDRFSAERLKGVDSTLKIQPAKLEDSAVYLCASRRGYGYTFGSGTRLTVV.

The V gene is TRBV30, the J gene TRBJ2-7; weak D call: TRBD1 (5 bases). Looked up from germline, CDR1 is GTSNPN and CDR2 is SVGIG (reference sequence). V lost 1 base, J lost 4 bases, and 11 bases lay in between. CDR3 length: 13 amino acids. CDR3 in amino acids: CAWSGTNRYEQYF. CDR3 nucleotide sequence: TGTGCCTGGAGTGGGACCAACAGGTACGAGCAGTACTTC.

The CDR3 DNA follows: TGCGCCAGCAGCGCAGGACAGGGGCGCCACGAGCAGTACTTC. Encoded protein: CASSAGQGRHEQYF. The V gene is TRBV5-1, the J gene TRBJ2-7, with 9 bases that match TRBD1. In germline, CDR1 is SGHRS, CDR2 YFSETQ. Losses at the gene ends were 4 bases for V and 5 bases for J; bases not matched to a gene: 7. The CDR3 spans 14 residues.

This clone is a singleton in its sample. V is TRBV11-3 and J is TRBJ1-2; 8 nucleotides agree with TRBD1. The CDR3 is 12 residues long. Germline lookup yields CDR1 SGHNT and CDR2 YENEEA. The V gene end was trimmed by 6 bases and the J gene end by 8 bases; junction bases not matched to a gene: 5. The CDR3 spells CASSGTGGGYTF. CDR3 DNA sequence: TGTGCCAGCAGTGGGACAGGCGGAGGCTACACCTTC.

This clone was seen once. V and J are TRBV29-1 and TRBJ2-7; 9 bases are shared with TRBD1. The germline gives CDR1 SQVTM, CDR2 ANQGSEA. This CDR3 has 15 residues. V dropped 2 bases and J dropped 2; count of bases not matched to a gene: 7. The CDR3 region is CSVEISGTGTYEQYF. As DNA, the CDR3 is TGCAGCGTTGAAATAAGCGGGACAGGGACCTACGAGCAGTACTTC.

This chain links TRBV29-1 with TRBJ1-2, with 10 bases identical to TRBD1. The V segment lost 8 bases and the J segment 5 bases; nucleotides outside the gene matches: 8. The CDR3 sequence is 13 residues long. Germline CDR1 is SQVTM and CDR2 is ANQGSEA. CDR3: CSTWTGGLYGYTF. CDR3 DNA sequence: TGCAGCACATGGACAGGGGGGCTGTATGGCTACACCTTC.

This clone was recorded once. This chain joins TRBV27 and TRBJ2-7; tentative D call: TRBD1 (6 bases). This CDR3 contains 14 residues. The V end lost 6 bases, the J end lost 3 bases, and 15 bases lay between the germline ends. The germline V gene encodes CDR1 MNHEY and CDR2 SMNVEV (reference sequence). This CDR3 reads CASSHRDTNYEQYF. CDR3 coding DNA: TGTGCCAGCAGCCATCGGGACACAAACTACGAGCAGTACTTC.

The CDR3 coding sequence is TGTGCCAGCAGTTTGGCCGGGACTAGCGGCAATGAGCAGTTCTTC. Translating it yields CASSLAGTSGNEQFF. The chain is built from TRBV27 and TRBJ2-1; TRBD2 aligns across 11 bases. Losses at the gene ends were 3 bases for V and 6 bases for J; bases not matched to a gene: 4. Germline lookup yields CDR1 MNHEY and CDR2 SMNVEV (reference sequence). This CDR3 region has 15 residues.

The V gene is TRBV10-1, the J gene TRBJ2-3; 12 bases agree with TRBD2. V lost 6 bases and J lost 2; bases outside the gene matches: 6. Germline lookup yields CDR1 WNHNN and CDR2 SYGVQD (reference sequence). The CDR3 has 16 residues. CDR3 DNA: TGCGCCAGCAGCTCCGGACTAGCGGGGAACACAGATACGCAGTATTTT. Protein sequence: CASSSGLAGNTDTQYF.

The chain uses TRBV11-2 and TRBJ1-6; 8 bases align to TRBD1. The ends lost 5 bases at V and 2 bases at J; junction bases unmatched: 8. CDR1 and CDR2 (germline): SGHAT, FQNNGV. The CDR3 spans 17 residues. CDR3 nucleotide sequence: TGTGCCAGCAGCCAGCCGACAGGGGTAACCTATAATTCACCCCTCCACTTT. Translation gives CASSQPTGVTYNSPLHF.

The chain recombines TRBV29-1 with TRBJ2-1, with 9 bases matching TRBD2. The CDR3 is made up of 14 amino acids. Germline CDR1 reads SQVTM; CDR2 reads ANQGSEA. Trimming cost V 0 bases and J 7 bases; bases outside gene matches: 4. The CDR3: CSVEDLAGINEQFF. Here the CDR3 DNA reads TGCAGCGTTGAAGATCTAGCGGGGATAAATGAGCAGTTCTTC.

This clone was seen only a few times. The chain has TRBV11-2 and TRBJ1-1, with 10 bases lining up with TRBD1. V lost 0 bases, J lost 11 bases, and 9 bases stayed unmatched. The CDR3 has 15 residues. Germline lookup yields CDR1 SGHAT and CDR2 FQNNGV. CDR3 sequence: CASSLDPDRGLRAFF. The CDR3 nucleotides read TGTGCCAGCAGCTTAGATCCCGACAGGGGGCTGAGGGCTTTCTTT.

The CDR3 DNA follows: TGTGCCAGCAGCTATTCAGAGGAGAGCTACACCTTC. This translates into CASSYSEESYTF. V and J are TRBV3-1 (or the pseudogene TRBV3-2) and TRBJ1-2; D call uncertain. With 5 bases removed from V and 9 bases from J, the gap between germline ends came to 13 bases. The length of the CDR3 is 12 residues. Per the germline V gene, CDR1 is LGHDT and CDR2 is YNNKEL (reference sequence).

The DNA for the CDR3 is TGTGCCAGCAGCGGAACAGGGATCGGAGGCTACACCTTC. Translation: CASSGTGIGGYTF. The gene calls are TRBV5-4 and TRBJ1-2; the D gene is possibly TRBD1 (6 bases). Germline V CDR1 and CDR2: SGHNT, YYREEE (reference sequence). CDR3 size: 13 residues. V dropped 4 bases and J dropped 8 bases, with 15 bases sitting between them.

Only one count was recorded for this clone. The genes are TRBV10-3 and TRBJ2-1; 12 bases fit TRBD2. From germline, CDR1 is ENHRY and CDR2 SYGVKD. This CDR3 contains 16 residues. The V segment lost 7 bases and the J segment 9 bases; nucleotides outside the gene matches: 13. DNA of the CDR3: TGTGCCATCACTGGGACTAGCGGGCGCCAAGGGGGTGAGCAGTTCTTC. Its protein product is CAITGTSGRQGGEQFF.

V usage is TRBV3-1 (or the pseudogene TRBV3-2) and J usage is TRBJ2-1, with 10 bases matching TRBD2. CDR3 length: 18 residues. The V segment lost 4 bases and the J segment 3 bases; nucleotides outside the gene matches: 12. CDR1 LGHDT and CDR2 YNNKEL come from the germline V gene (reference sequence). The CDR3 here is CASSLGTSARAHYNEQFF. CDR3 coding DNA: TGTGCCAGCAGCCTTGGGACTAGCGCCCGGGCCCACTACAATGAGCAGTTCTTC.

The genes are TRBV5-1 and TRBJ1-6, with 10 bases lining up with TRBD1. V shed 4 bases, J shed 7 bases, and the junction held 8 bases outside the gene matches. This CDR3 is 16 amino acids long. Germline V gives CDR1 SGHRS, CDR2 YFSETQ. CDR3 sequence: CASSPRQGAENSPLHF. The CDR3 bases are TGCGCCAGCAGCCCACGACAGGGGGCGGAAAATTCACCCCTCCACTTT.

The chain employs TRBV15 and TRBJ2-4; 9 bases are a match to TRBD1. Trimming removed 0 bases from V and 1 base from J; junction bases left unmatched: 13. CDR3 length equals 20 residues. The germline CDR1 and CDR2 sequences are LNHNV and YYDKDF (reference sequence). This CDR3 reads CATSRDPWGRQGEAKNIQYF. The CDR3 bases are TGTGCCACCAGCAGAGACCCTTGGGGGAGACAGGGGGAGGCCAAAAACATTCAGTACTTC.